This T cell receptor beta chain was obtained from a study of shared clonotypes between healthy human individuals. There are 13 residues in the CDR3. Germline CDR1 and CDR2: ENHRY and SYGVKD. V lost 3 bases and J lost 7, with 10 bases in between. Clones were read by immunoSEQ multiplex PCR, and TCRdb kept only the in-frame ones, dropping some. This sample has 2 million to 2.5 million clones, with 92% found just once. The source is a man younger than 35 in good health. Some clones in this sample may be carry-over from other donors' samples. Sample: naive CD4+ T cells from PBMCs. Indicated subset: CD45RA+ positively selected. This sequence joins TRBV10-3 and TRBJ2-1; D gene uncertain. The CDR3 DNA sequence: TGTGCCATCAGTGAAACTTTGGAAAATGAGCAGTTCTTC. The encoded protein is CAISETLENEQFF.